The 21 T cell receptor beta chains given below trace back to one sample, sequenced in a study of PD-1 blockade in classical Hodgkin lymphoma. The table came from immunoSEQ multiplex PCR; TCRdb's copy has only in-frame clones and leaves some out. This sample has 9,000 to 13,000 clones, with approximately 71% found just once. The patients all showed relapse after autologous stem cell transplantation, while their brentuximab vedotin exposure varied. The source material was peripheral blood mononuclear cells (PBMCs), sampled at baseline. The receptors were sampled from a human donor with classical Hodgkin lymphoma.

This chain links TRBV5-1 with TRBJ1-2; tentative D call: TRBD1 (6 bases). Germline values: CDR1 SGHRS, CDR2 YFSETQ. This CDR3 contains 13 residues. Trimming left V 3 bases short and J 2 bases short, with 8 bases between. Written as DNA, the CDR3 is TGCGCCAGCAGCTCTACAGGGAACTATGGCTACACCTTC. This codes for CASSSTGNYGYTF.

There are a few counts of this clone. This chain connects TRBV19 to TRBJ1-5; 9 bases align to TRBD1. Germline-derived CDR1 and CDR2 are LNHDA and SQIVND (reference sequence). The CDR3 totals 16 residues. Trimming at V came to 10 bases and at J to 0 bases, leaving 10 bases not matched to a gene. The CDR3 DNA reads as TGTGCCACTGACAGGGGGGCGGGTTATAGCAATCAGCCCCAGCATTTT. Translation gives CATDRGAGYSNQPQHF.

The genes are TRBV6-6 and TRBJ1-4; weak D call: TRBD1 (5 bases). The CDR3 has 15 amino acids. Per the germline V gene, CDR1 is MNHNY and CDR2 is SVGAGI (reference sequence). Trimming took off 2 bases at V and 7 bases at J, with 14 bases between the two ends. In DNA form, the CDR3 reads TGTGCCAGCAGTTACGCGGCAGGGAGAGGTGAAAAACTGTTTTTT. This codes for CASSYAAGRGEKLFF.

The rearrangement links TRBV9 to TRBJ2-3, with unresolved D. The CDR3 contains 15 residues. Germline V gene sequence: CDR1 SGDLS, CDR2 YYNGEE. Trimming pared 0 bases from V and 0 bases from J, leaving 8 bases between. CDR3 sequence reads: CASSVVASSTDTQYF. For the CDR3, the DNA is TGTGCCAGCAGCGTAGTAGCATCTAGCACAGATACGCAGTATTTT.

This clone was counted only a few times. The V and J genes are TRBV18 and TRBJ1-3, with unresolved D. Looked up from germline, CDR1 is KGHSH and CDR2 is LQKENI. The CDR3 has 15 amino acids. V gave up 1 base and J gave up 1 base, with 8 bases separating them. For the CDR3, the DNA is TGTGCCAGCTCACCACGAGAACGGTCTGGAAACACCATATATTTT. The encoded protein is CASSPRERSGNTIYF. The whole variable domain, remainder taken from reference TRBV18 and TRBJ1-3, is NAGVMQNPRHLVRRRGQEARLRCSPMKGHSHVYWYRQLPEEGLKFMVYLQKENIIDESGMPKERFSAEFPKEGPSILRIQQVVRGDSAAYFCASSPRERSGNTIYFGEGSWLTVV.

V usage is TRBV6-6 and J usage is TRBJ1-1; TRBD1 aligns across 8 bases. The CDR3 has 13 residues. CDR1 and CDR2 from the germline V gene are MNHNY and SVGAGI (reference sequence). V was pared by 2 bases and J by 10 bases, with 6 bases of the junction left unmatched. The CDR3 DNA follows: TGTGCCAGCAGTTACCTGAACAGGGGGGGAGCTTTCTTT. Its translation is CASSYLNRGGAFF.

The CDR3 region is CASSQDEGSSQPQHF. The DNA of the CDR3 is TGTGCCAGCAGCCAAGATGAGGGGTCGAGTCAGCCCCAGCATTTT. The genes are TRBV4-2 and TRBJ1-5; possible D gene TRBD1, 5 bases. CDR1 is LGHNA, CDR2 YNFKEQ, per germline. Trimming took 0 bases from V and 6 from J, leaving 12 bases between them. This CDR3 region has 15 residues.

The chain has TRBV5-8 and TRBJ1-5; 10 bases fit TRBD1. Germline trimming cut 4 bases from V and 6 bases from J; bases unmatched to any gene: 7. The germline gives CDR1 SGHTS, CDR2 YDEGEE. This CDR3 comprises 15 residues. In DNA, the CDR3 is TGTGCCAGCAGCCTCGGGACAGGGGAGAGTCAGCCCCAGCATTTT. It encodes CASSLGTGESQPQHF.

The chain uses TRBV9 and TRBJ2-1; D is ambiguous. This CDR3 is 15 amino acids long. Germline assignment: CDR1 SGDLS and CDR2 YYNGEE. V was shortened by 2 bases and J by 1 base, with 10 bases between the two germline ends. The CDR3, as DNA: TGTGCCAGCAGCGTTTGGTTTGAGTCCTACAATGAGCAGTTCTTC. Its translation is CASSVWFESYNEQFF.

CDR3 nucleotides: TGTGCCAGCAGCAGACTAGCAACAACCTACGAGCAGTACTTC. Its protein is CASSRLATTYEQYF. The chain carries TRBV6-6 and TRBJ2-7; 7 nucleotides line up with TRBD2. Germline CDR1 and CDR2: MNHNY and SVGAGI (reference sequence). CDR3 length equals 14 residues. The J segment lost 2 bases and the V segment lost 6 bases, leaving 7 bases of the junction unmatched.

V and J are TRBV7-2 and TRBJ1-5; 7 bases map to TRBD1. With 4 bases clipped from V and 5 bases from J, the junction kept 11 bases outside the gene matches. This CDR3 region has 16 residues. The germline V gene encodes CDR1 SGHTA and CDR2 FQGNSA. CDR3 amino acids: CASSSISTGRYQPQHF. For the CDR3, the DNA is TGTGCCAGCAGCTCTATATCGACAGGGCGATATCAGCCCCAGCATTTT.

The chain has TRBV2 and TRBJ1-6, with D possibly being TRBD1 (5 bases). V lost 1 base to trimming and J lost 9 bases, with 16 bases between them. The CDR3 has 16 amino acids. Germline-derived CDR1 and CDR2 are SNHLY and FYNNEI. The CDR3 sequence is CASSEVGVGGFSPLHF. The CDR3 DNA follows: TGTGCCAGCAGTGAAGTCGGGGTTGGGGGATTTTCACCCCTCCACTTT.

The chain carries TRBV5-1 and TRBJ2-2; 8 bases map to TRBD1. Germline V gives CDR1 SGHRS, CDR2 YFSETQ. V dropped 4 bases and J dropped 7; count of bases not matched to a gene: 12. This CDR3 has 16 amino acids. CDR3 in DNA: TGCGCCAGCAGCCTGTCCATAGAGACAGGGGACGGGGAGCTGTTTTTT. It is translated as CASSLSIETGDGELFF.

V and J are TRBV28 and TRBJ2-4; 7 bases are shared with TRBD1. After removal of 9 bases from V and 6 bases from J, the junction contained 8 bases not matched to a gene. Germline assignment: CDR1 MDHEN and CDR2 SYDVKM. The CDR3 spans 13 residues. The DNA of the CDR3 is TGTGCCAGTGGAGGACAGGTTCCAAACATTCAGTACTTC. It specifies CASGGQVPNIQYF.

This chain joins TRBV7-8 and TRBJ1-1; TRBD1 agrees at 10 bases. CDR3 length: 13 residues. With 3 bases clipped from V and 5 bases from J, the junction kept 0 bases outside the gene matches. Germline V gene sequence: CDR1 SGHVS, CDR2 FQNEAQ. CDR3 residues: CASSLGQGTEAFF. CDR3 DNA sequence: TGTGCCAGCAGCTTGGGACAGGGGACTGAAGCTTTCTTT.

The V and J genes are TRBV6-5 and TRBJ2-7; weak D call: TRBD1 (5 bases). Germline-derived CDR1 and CDR2 are MNHEY and SVGAGI. Deletions cut 5 bases from V and 4 bases from J, with 12 bases between. The CDR3 consists of 13 residues. The CDR3 sequence: CASSHRTKYEQYF. CDR3 nucleotide sequence: TGTGCCAGCAGTCACCGGACAAAATACGAGCAGTACTTC.

The chain recombines TRBV29-1 with TRBJ1-4; D is possibly TRBD1 (6 bases). The CDR3 is made up of 14 amino acids. Germline V gene lookup returns CDR1 SQVTM and CDR2 ANQGSEA. Trimming took 6 bases from V and 6 from J, leaving 17 bases between them. The CDR3 DNA reads as TGCAGCGTAAGGGGCAGGGGCGCTTATGAAAAACTGTTTTTT. Amino acid sequence: CSVRGRGAYEKLFF.

This clone has a single count. J is TRBJ1-5 and V is TRBV11-2, with D perhaps TRBD1 (5 bases). Trimming pared 0 bases from V and 9 bases from J, leaving 9 bases between. Germline-derived CDR1 and CDR2 are SGHAT and FQNNGV. The length of the CDR3 is 13 residues. The CDR3 here is CASSLDRVGPQHF. The DNA for the CDR3 is TGTGCCAGCAGCTTAGACAGGGTGGGGCCCCAGCATTTT.

This chain joins TRBV28 and TRBJ2-2; D remains unclear. V lost 9 bases, J lost 4 bases, and 12 bases lay in between. CDR1 is MDHEN and CDR2 is SYDVKM in the germline V gene. The CDR3 contains 13 residues. The CDR3 DNA reads TGTGCCAGTTGCATATCGGGCACCGGGGAGCTGTTTTTT. Encoded protein: CASCISGTGELFF.

The chain couples TRBV7-2 to TRBJ1-2; D not certain. Germline V gives CDR1 SGHTA, CDR2 FQGNSA. The CDR3 is 14 residues long. V gave up 4 bases and J gave up 0 bases, with 9 bases separating them. In DNA, the CDR3 is TGTGCCAGCAGCTGGGGAGACGCTAACTATGGCTACACCTTC. Translated, it gives CASSWGDANYGYTF.

The V call is TRBV6-1, the J call TRBJ2-7; TRBD1 aligns across 9 bases. Germline V lookup: CDR1 MNHNS, CDR2 SASEGT. V shed 6 bases, J shed 2 bases, and the junction held 5 bases outside the gene matches. The length of the CDR3 is 14 residues. CDR3 residues: CASRTGGYTYEQYF. Here the CDR3 DNA reads TGTGCCAGCAGGACAGGGGGATATACCTACGAGCAGTACTTC.